The text below deals with one TCR beta chain. Antigen unknown. Sequencing used immunoSEQ multiplex PCR; TCRdb keeps in-frame clones, though not all of them. Of approximately 79,000 clones in the sample, about 89% are singletons; the top ten hold 0.45% to 0.55%. The germline V gene has CDR1 SGHVS and CDR2 FNYEAQ. V was pared by 2 bases and J by 6 bases, with 4 bases between. This CDR3 region has 12 residues. The data originate from a study of OX40 agonist ivuxolimab in advanced cancers. The wider study: Patients received ivuxolimab, an agonistic anti-OX40 (CD134) antibody. Every patient in dose escalation had hepatocellular carcinoma, melanoma, renal cell or head and neck cancer. Regarding the study as a whole: Expanded peripheral T cells had an undetermined antigen specificity. CD4+ and CD8+ T cells in blood underwent clonal expansion by week 6 at 0.1 to 3.0 mg/kg.

The sequence derives from an adult with an advanced solid tumor such as melanoma, head and neck, liver or kidney cancer. The chain carries TRBV7-6 and TRBJ2-2; D is unresolved. The sequences come from CD4+ or CD8+ T cells sorted from blood, collected in a trial of the OX40 agonist ivuxolimab. The DNA for the CDR3 is TGTGCCAGCAGCTTAACGGCCGGGGAGCTGTTTTTT. This gives the protein CASSLTAGELFF.